This T cell receptor beta chain was identified in a study of blood T cells in healthy people across ages. Study background: For every two T cells, template switching captured about one barcoded beta molecule. The study, taken as a whole, reports: Naive CD4+ cells and diversity were both higher in long-lived donors than in aged donors.

This clonotype showed up many times. Its target is unknown. Peripheral blood samples of around 9.5 milliliters were drawn from each donor. A second PCR, run for roughly 6 to 11 cycles, used a sample-barcoded 5' primer plus a J-beta primer mix. TCRdb independently ran MiXCR on the 5' RACE reads; one entry per CDR3 protein. The table lists some 790,000 distinct CDR3 sequences, about 28% of them singletons. The sequence was collected from a woman of 80 years or more in good health. The sample was blood.

The CDR3 DNA reads as TGTGCCAGCAACGTGGGGAGGTCGAGCTCCTACGAGCAGTACTTC. Amino acids: CASNVGRSSSYEQYF. The chain links TRBV28 to TRBJ2-7, with D perhaps TRBD2 (6 bases). Germline CDR1 and CDR2: MDHEN and SYDVKM. Trimming removed 7 bases from V and 0 bases from J, with 16 bases in between. The CDR3 has 15 amino acids.